This TCR beta chain was sequenced for a study of blood T cells in healthy people across ages. It was around 9 milliliters of peripheral blood that were drawn from each donor. Each sample provided at least 5 micrograms of extracted total RNA. Findings and caveats of the study: The recorded TCR beta diversity per million T cells decreased in a roughly linear manner with age.

A second PCR of roughly 7 to 11 cycles used a sample-barcoded 5' primer and a J-beta primer mix. Each cDNA molecule was tagged by a template-switch adaptor that had 12 random nucleotides. TCRdb passed the 5' RACE reads through MiXCR, listing each CDR3 protein once. Of over 500,000 distinct CDR3 sequences detected, 52% appear once; the ten largest clones hold roughly 14%. Details on this clonotype: Antigen: not known. This may arise from a read error, as a much more abundant clone is one base away.

The TCR originated in a woman older than 75 in good health. The sequencing input was blood.

The CDR3 nucleotides are TGTGCCAGCTCACCTTTCGACAGGCTAGAGACCCAGTTCTTC. As protein: CASSPFDRLETQFF. V usage is TRBV18 and J usage is TRBJ2-1; possible D gene TRBD1, 6 bases. The germline V and J ends were trimmed by 3 bases and 13 bases, with 19 bases remaining between them. Per germline, CDR1 KGHSH and CDR2 LQKENI. The CDR3 loop spans 14 amino acids. Together with reference TRBV18 and TRBJ2-1, the CDR3 gives the full variable domain: NAGVMQNPRHLVRRRGQEARLRCSPMKGHSHVYWYRQLPEEGLKFMVYLQKENIIDESGMPKERFSAEFPKEGPSILRIQQVVRGDSAAYFCASSPFDRLETQFFGPGTRLTVL.